The subject of this entry is one T cell receptor (beta chain). This sample was taken from a study of blood T cell repertoires in COVID-19. Study-wide context: T cells, B-cell-depleted T cells, or PBMCs supplied cDNA or gDNA.

In the source study's methods: Reference gene primer amplification yielded estimated nucleated cell counts. Produced via immunoSEQ multiplex PCR; TCRdb's table is partial and in-frame only. V and J calls and clone size come straight from that table; D and trimming were deduced from the DNA. The profile shows around 230,000 clones, around nine tenths of them singletons. Germline CDR1 GTSNPN, CDR2 SVGIG (reference sequence). V was pared by 3 bases and J by 6 bases, with 9 bases between. The CDR3 covers 12 residues. Cohort allocation depended upon clinical history that participants reported. Sample: PBMCs or T cells enriched from blood (not recorded which). The clonotype comes from a woman in her twenties or thirties with acute COVID-19. The chain couples TRBV30 to TRBJ1-5; D unclear. As DNA, the CDR3 is TGTGCCTGGAGCCCTGGCGGTCAGCCCCAGCATTTT. It specifies CAWSPGGQPQHF.